The rows below give T cell receptor beta chains drawn from one sample of a study of blood T cell repertoires in COVID-19. Data came from immunoSEQ multiplex PCR; TCRdb stores just in-frame clones and leaves some out. Among approximately 240,000 clones, approximately 82% were seen once, and the ten largest hold 1.4%. The sample was peripheral blood. These TCRs come from a woman between 40 and 50 years old who had recovered from COVID-19. The CDR3 runs from the conserved cysteine through the conserved F or W. D genes are given only for firm matches. Clone size is not always given. Where it is, it says once, few, many or a class for expanded clones.

15	TRBJ1-4	.	.	TRBV21-1	CASSKWRATNEKLFF	TGTGCCAGCAGCAAGTGGCGGGCAACTAATGAAAAACTGTTTTTT
15	TRBJ2-5	.	TRBD1	TRBV3-1/TRBV3-2	CASSSWTGGMETQYF	TGTGCCAGCAGCTCCTGGACAGGGGGGATGGAGACCCAGTACTTC
12	TRBJ2-3	.	.	TRBV11-3	CASSPYRNTQYF	TGTGCCAGCAGCCCCTATAGAAATACGCAGTATTTT
16	TRBJ2-1	.	TRBD2	TRBV10-1	CASSESPSGGRDEQFF	TGCGCCAGCAGTGAGTCGCCTAGCGGGGGCCGGGATGAGCAGTTCTTC
15	TRBJ1-1	.	.	TRBV9	CASSAWGTMNTEAFF	TGTGCCAGCAGCGCTTGGGGCACGATGAACACTGAAGCTTTCTTT
15	TRBJ2-1	.	TRBD2	TRBV9	CASSPRLAVYNEQFF	TGTGCCAGCAGCCCGAGACTAGCGGTCTACAATGAGCAGTTCTTC
15	TRBJ2-6	.	.	TRBV6-1	CATHTGSPGANVLTF	TGTGCCACCCATACGGGATCGCCCGGGGCCAACGTCCTGACTTTC
17	TRBJ2-2	.	TRBD1	TRBV7-8	CASSRVTGAVDTGELFF	TGTGCCAGCAGCCGCGTCACAGGGGCCGTGGACACCGGGGAGCTGTTTTTT
13	TRBJ1-1	.	.	TRBV5-1	CASSADSGIEAFF	TGCGCCAGCAGCGCCGACTCAGGGATCGAAGCTTTCTTT
15	TRBJ1-2	.	.	TRBV9	CASSVVNNPNYGYTF	TGTGCCAGCAGCGTAGTGAACAATCCTAACTATGGCTACACCTTC
16	TRBJ2-6	few	.	TRBV6-5	CASSYHARAGANVLTF	TGTGCCAGCAGTTACCATGCGAGGGCTGGGGCCAACGTCCTGACTTTC
14	TRBJ1-2	.	.	TRBV4-2	CASSQGFAGSGYTF	TGTGCCAGCAGCCAAGGATTTGCGGGGTCTGGCTACACCTTC
15	TRBJ1-4	.	.	TRBV6-1	CASSEDGRGVEKLFF	TGTGCCAGCAGTGAAGACGGCAGGGGTGTTGAAAAACTGTTTTTT
11	TRBJ2-7	.	.	TRBV18	CASSQGYEQYF	TGTGCCAGCTCACAGGGGTACGAGCAGTACTTC
15	TRBJ1-4	.	TRBD1	TRBV7-3	CASSPTGGSGEKLFF	TGTGCCAGCAGTCCGACAGGGGGCTCTGGGGAAAAACTGTTTTTT
13	TRBJ1-5	.	.	TRBV2	CASRDSYRQPQHF	TGTGCCAGCAGAGACAGTTACCGCCAGCCCCAGCATTTT
12	TRBJ1-1	once	TRBD1	TRBV28	CASGETGGEAFF	TGTGCCAGCGGGGAGACAGGGGGTGAAGCTTTCTTT
20	TRBJ2-2	.	TRBD1	TRBV30	CAWSVRGIRDRVTNTGELFF	TGTGCCTGGAGTGTAAGGGGGATCCGGGACAGGGTTACCAACACCGGGGAGCTGTTTTTT
13	TRBJ1-5	.	.	TRBV2	CASRETGYQPQHF	TGTGCCAGCAGGGAAACAGGGTACCAGCCCCAGCATTTT
13	TRBJ2-7	.	TRBD2	TRBV7-9	CASSRLAGPLQYF	TGTGCCAGCAGCAGACTAGCGGGGCCCCTTCAGTACTTC
13	TRBJ2-1	.	TRBD1	TRBV3-1/TRBV3-2	CASSLAVGQGPFF	TGTGCCAGCAGCCTAGCGGTGGGACAGGGTCCGTTCTTC
15	TRBJ1-1	.	.	TRBV15	CATSRDSAGNTEAFF	TGTGCCACCAGCAGAGATTCCGCAGGGAACACTGAAGCTTTCTTT
16	TRBJ2-3	.	.	TRBV6-2/TRBV6-3	CASSYGEEDSTDTQYF	TGTGCCAGCAGTTACGGGGAGGAGGATAGCACAGATACGCAGTATTTT
14	TRBJ1-2	.	.	TRBV18	CASSPRQTNYGYTF	TGTGCCAGCTCACCACGACAGACTAACTATGGCTACACCTTC
13	TRBJ2-2	.	TRBD1	TRBV29-1	CSVDRTGTGELFF	TGCAGCGTGGATAGGACAGGGACCGGGGAGCTGTTTTTT
13	TRBJ2-7	.	.	TRBV7-3	CASSASRDYEQYF	TGTGCCAGCAGCGCCAGCAGGGACTACGAGCAGTACTTC
15	TRBJ2-7	.	.	TRBV7-9	CASSLTGGAVYEQYF	TGTGCCAGCAGCTTAACGGGGGGCGCGGTCTACGAGCAGTACTTC
15	TRBJ2-6	once	TRBD1	TRBV12-5	CASGLTGAGANVLTF	TGTGCTAGTGGTTTAACAGGGGCTGGGGCCAACGTCCTGACTTTC
13	TRBJ2-1	.	.	TRBV25-1	CASSEPQYNEQFF	TGTGCCAGCAGTGAACCCCAGTACAATGAGCAGTTCTTC
14	TRBJ1-6	.	.	TRBV6-5	CASSTQAFESPLHF	TGTGCCAGCAGCACACAGGCTTTTGAGTCACCCCTCCACTTT
18	TRBJ1-6	.	TRBD1	TRBV6-2/TRBV6-3	CASSYSVGPGQGYSPLHF	TGTGCCAGCAGTTACTCGGTGGGCCCGGGACAGGGTTATTCACCCCTCCACTTT
13	TRBJ1-3	.	.	TRBV2	CAARGDSGNTIYF	TGTGCCGCCAGGGGAGACTCTGGAAACACCATATATTTT
15	TRBJ2-1	.	.	TRBV11-2	CASSAIRGRHNEQFF	TGTGCCAGCAGCGCCATAAGAGGCCGCCACAATGAGCAGTTCTTC
11	TRBJ2-7	once	.	TRBV30	CAWRTQDAQYF	TGTGCCTGGCGAACTCAGGATGCCCAGTACTTC
14	TRBJ2-2	.	.	TRBV9	CASSSQFYTGELFF	TGTGCCAGCAGCTCACAGTTTTACACCGGGGAGCTGTTTTTT
15	TRBJ2-7	.	TRBD1	TRBV5-5	CASSLSLGQFYEQYF	TGTGCCAGCAGCTTGTCATTGGGACAGTTCTACGAGCAGTACTTC
13	TRBJ2-1	.	TRBD2	TRBV30	CAGRTSGAPEQFF	TGTGCCGGAAGGACTAGCGGAGCCCCTGAGCAGTTCTTC
13	TRBJ2-5	.	.	TRBV11-2	CASSLGGEETQYF	TGTGCCAGCAGCTTAGGAGGAGAAGAGACCCAGTACTTC
14	TRBJ2-1	.	TRBD2	TRBV6-5	CASSRLAGGSEQFF	TGTGCCAGCAGCCGACTAGCGGGGGGAAGTGAGCAGTTCTTC
14	TRBJ2-1	.	.	TRBV5-5	CASSLLGVMDEQFF	TGTGCCAGCAGCTTACTCGGGGTTATGGATGAGCAGTTCTTC
16	TRBJ1-2	.	.	TRBV6-6	CASSYSSLGLNYGYTF	TGTGCCAGCAGTTACTCATCGTTGGGCCTAAACTATGGCTACACCTTC
11	TRBJ2-1	.	.	TRBV20-1	CSARVIHEQFF	TGCAGTGCTAGAGTCATCCATGAGCAGTTCTTC
16	TRBJ2-3	.	TRBD1	TRBV5-1	CASSLEGQGLMDTQYF	TGCGCCAGCAGCTTGGAGGGACAGGGTTTGATGGATACGCAGTATTTT
17	TRBJ1-6	.	.	TRBV6-1	CASSEGETATGNSPLHF	TGTGCCAGCAGTGAAGGCGAGACAGCCACGGGCAATTCACCCCTCCACTTT
12	TRBJ2-7	.	.	TRBV7-9	CASSWDIYEQYF	TGTGCCAGCAGCTGGGACATCTACGAGCAGTACTTC
14	TRBJ2-7	.	.	TRBV28	CASSLWSQGSEQYF	TGTGCCAGCAGTTTATGGTCTCAGGGTTCCGAGCAGTACTTC
17	TRBJ2-1	.	TRBD2	TRBV27	CASSSPDVAGPHNEQFF	TGTGCCAGCAGTTCCCCCGATGTAGCGGGGCCACACAATGAGCAGTTCTTC
12	TRBJ1-2	.	TRBD1	TRBV11-2	CASSLGQDGYTF	TGTGCCAGCAGTCTGGGACAGGATGGCTACACCTTC
15	TRBJ2-5	.	.	TRBV28	CASSLPLASQETQYF	TGTGCCAGCAGTTTACCCCTAGCGTCCCAAGAGACCCAGTACTTC
15	TRBJ1-2	.	TRBD1	TRBV9	CASSTTRQGTYGYTF	TGTGCCAGCAGCACAACCCGACAGGGAACTTATGGCTACACCTTC
14	TRBJ2-2	.	.	TRBV7-2	CASSFRRDTGELFF	TGTGCCAGCAGCTTTCGTCGGGACACCGGGGAGCTGTTTTTT
15	TRBJ2-7	.	TRBD1	TRBV7-3	CASSLTRTGRGEQYF	TGTGCCAGCAGCTTAACCCGGACAGGGAGAGGGGAGCAGTACTTC
15	TRBJ1-5	few	TRBD1	TRBV29-1	CSVAAGTGSPQPQHF	TGCAGCGTTGCGGCCGGGACAGGGTCTCCTCAGCCCCAGCATTTT
13	TRBJ2-1	.	.	TRBV18	CASSPPGDNEQFF	TGTGCCAGCTCACCACCGGGAGACAATGAGCAGTTCTTC
16	TRBJ2-7	.	.	TRBV4-2	CASSQVGTQSSYEQYF	TGTGCCAGCAGCCAAGTCGGGACACAGAGCTCCTACGAGCAGTACTTC